A selection of T cell receptor beta chains follows, all from one sample in a study of cytomegalovirus exposure and HLA in healthy donors. The assay was immunoSEQ multiplex PCR, and TCRdb's table has in-frame clones only and misses some. The data hold more than 85,000 clones, with under 80% observed a single time. The sequencing sample was made of PBMCs. The receptors come from a young woman in good health and CMV-seropositive. Both conserved end residues are trimmed from each CDR3. The order of the fields is D gene, J gene, V gene, clone size, CDR3 protein. A D gene is named only where the DNA matches it firmly. A row's size may be missing; if present it is once, few, many or a size class.

D: .; J: TRBJ2-3; V: TRBV4-1; size: .; CDR3: ASSPPARVVLDTQY
D: TRBD2; J: TRBJ2-1; V: TRBV18; size: .; CDR3: ASSLAGVSYNEQF
D: TRBD1; J: TRBJ2-1; V: TRBV10-3; size: .; CDR3: AISGRQGNEQF
D: .; J: TRBJ1-3; V: TRBV4-3; size: few; CDR3: ASSQDPPGGGNTIY
D: TRBD1; J: TRBJ2-4; V: TRBV20-1; size: .; CDR3: SARETGFYY
D: .; J: TRBJ1-6; V: TRBV21-1; size: .; CDR3: ASSTGDSSYNSPLH
D: .; J: TRBJ2-6; V: TRBV28; size: .; CDR3: ASSLYGGGADGANVLT
D: .; J: TRBJ2-7; V: TRBV2; size: few; CDR3: ASISAAGSYEQY
D: .; J: TRBJ2-7; V: TRBV29-1; size: .; CDR3: SVRGLASYEQY
D: .; J: TRBJ1-2; V: TRBV27; size: .; CDR3: ASSSWGGDNYGYT
D: .; J: TRBJ2-5; V: TRBV27; size: .; CDR3: ASRPQGQETQY